The 4 T cell receptor beta chains reported below all come from one sample, sequenced in a study of prognosis after radiotherapy for stage I lung cancer. Genomic DNA was the source, and TCR beta CDR3 was amplified from it by two-round multiplex PCR. It was primers specific to each TRBV and TRBJ gene that first-round PCR used. TCRdb processed the multiplex PCR reads anew with MiXCR; each CDR3 protein has one entry. The sample includes about 47,000 distinct CDR3 sequences, about a third seen only once; the top ten take about a tenth. The material sequenced was PBMCs, taken before or after stereotactic body radiation therapy (not recorded which). Every receptor here comes from a donor aged 50 or older with non-small cell lung cancer.

Concerning this clonotype: Possible read error: a much larger clone is one base away. The rearrangement uses TRBV19 and TRBJ2-5; 11 bases match TRBD2. J gave up 9 bases and V 5 bases, and 8 bases lay outside the gene matches. The CDR3 has 14 residues. Germline lookup yields CDR1 LNHDA and CDR2 SQIVND (reference sequence). CDR3 DNA sequence: TGTGCCAGTAGTCTAGCGGGAGGAAGGGAGGCCCAGTACTTC. It is translated as CASSLAGGREAQYF.

This clonotype was picked up many times. This sequence joins TRBV6-2 or TRBV6-3 and TRBJ2-2; 12 bases are shared with TRBD2. V was clipped by 5 bases and J by 4 bases; unmatched bases: 11. The CDR3 has 18 amino acids. Germline CDR1 and CDR2: MNHEY and SVGEGT. CDR3 coding DNA: TGTGCCAGCAGTCCTTCGACTAGCGGGAGAGGAAGCACCGGGGAGCTGTTTTTT. Residues: CASSPSTSGRGSTGELFF.

Details on this clonotype: The likely explanation is a read error, given a far larger clone one base away. The chain links TRBV6-5 to TRBJ2-1, with D possibly TRBD2 on 6 matching bases. CDR3 size: 14 residues. Germline loops: CDR1 MNHEY, CDR2 SVGAGI. CDR3 region: CASRGGGDYNEHFF. The CDR3 DNA is TGTGCCAGCAGGGGTGGCGGGGATTACAATGAGCATTTCTTC.

The V gene is TRBV9, the J gene TRBJ2-5; the D gene is possibly TRBD1 (5 bases). Trimming stripped 4 bases from V and 7 bases from J, with 17 bases between. This CDR3 region has 14 residues. Looked up from germline, CDR1 is SGDLS and CDR2 is YYNGEE. CDR3 bases: TGTGCCAGCAGCTTCCTACAGGAGTCGAGGACCCAGTACTTC. Protein product: CASSFLQESRTQYF.